This T cell receptor (beta chain) derives from a study of T cell responses to AZD1222 COVID-19 vaccine. Whole-study results and caveats: Spike was spanned by vaccine-associated CD4 TCRs, which were dominant at 160-218 and 743-854. Baseline seropositives among AZD1222 recipients totaled only five to seven.

Assay: immunoSEQ multiplex PCR; the TCRdb copy retains only in-frame clones and omits some. This table has about 66,000 clones, more than 85% appearing once. As to this clone: Its antigen is not known.

Sequenced here: peripheral blood, sampled on day 0 of AZD1222 vaccination. This clonotype originated in an adult in good health.

The CDR3 loop is CASSGGVGTEAFF. The CDR3 DNA reads TGTGCCAGCAGCGGGGGCGTGGGCACTGAAGCTTTCTTT. The chain combines TRBV7-2 with TRBJ1-1, with D maybe TRBD1 (6 bases). The CDR3 is made up of 13 amino acids. V gave up 5 bases and J gave up 4 bases, with 11 bases separating them. Germline V lookup: CDR1 SGHTA, CDR2 FQGNSA.